Below are 5 T cell receptor beta chains sequenced from a single sample in a study of blood T cell repertoires in COVID-19. Sequencing used immunoSEQ multiplex PCR; TCRdb keeps in-frame clones, though not all of them. The sample has 100,000 to 150,000 clones, 65% to 90% seen once. Source material: peripheral blood. These receptors were obtained from a woman of 80 years or more with acute or convalescent COVID-19.

The chain employs TRBV4-3 and TRBJ2-5; no reliable D call. Germline V lookup: CDR1 LGHNA, CDR2 YSLEER. The V and J ends lost 0 bases and 2 bases respectively, with 13 bases between them. The CDR3 runs 16 residues. CDR3 region: CASSQDEQSGQETQYF. CDR3 DNA sequence: TGCGCCAGCAGCCAAGATGAACAGAGTGGGCAAGAGACCCAGTACTTC.

The chain recombines TRBV6-5 with TRBJ1-1; 9 nucleotides match TRBD1. The V gene end was trimmed by 4 bases and the J gene end by 5 bases; junction bases not matched to a gene: 5. The CDR3 is made up of 14 amino acids. The germline gives CDR1 MNHEY, CDR2 SVGAGI. The CDR3 nucleotides are TGTGCCAGCAGTTTTCACAGGGGGCGAACTGAAGCTTTCTTT. Translating gives CASSFHRGRTEAFF.

This clone was recorded only once. The V gene is TRBV2, the J gene TRBJ2-1; D possibly corresponds to TRBD2 (6 bases). Germline V CDR1 and CDR2: SNHLY, FYNNEI. V shed 6 bases and J shed 7 bases, with 22 bases lying between them. This CDR3 comprises 16 residues. The CDR3 reads CASRAVGGVTRNEQFF. CDR3 bases: TGTGCCAGCAGGGCGGTGGGCGGGGTAACTCGAAATGAGCAGTTCTTC.

The chain joins TRBV4-2 to TRBJ1-3, with D possibly TRBD1 on 6 matching bases. The CDR3 length is 15 residues. The germline CDR1 and CDR2 sequences are LGHNA and YNFKEQ. V dropped 0 bases and J dropped 3 bases, with 9 bases sitting between them. CDR3 loop: CASSQDRTDGNTIYF. The CDR3 DNA reads TGTGCCAGCAGCCAAGACAGGACAGATGGAAACACCATATATTTT.

This clone was detected a few times. The chain has TRBV18 and TRBJ1-1; TRBD1 aligns across 8 bases. Losses at the gene ends were 4 bases for V and 4 bases for J; bases not matched to a gene: 8. The CDR3 extends over 15 amino acids. Germline CDR1 is KGHSH and CDR2 is LQKENI. CDR3 region: CASSRGSTGGTEAFF. CDR3 bases: TGTGCCAGCTCACGGGGATCAACAGGGGGCACTGAAGCTTTCTTT. The variable domain in full, with the rest retrieved from reference TRBV18 and TRBJ1-1, is NAGVMQNPRHLVRRRGQEARLRCSPMKGHSHVYWYRQLPEEGLKFMVYLQKENIIDESGMPKERFSAEFPKEGPSILRIQQVVRGDSAAYFCASSRGSTGGTEAFFGQGTRLTVV.